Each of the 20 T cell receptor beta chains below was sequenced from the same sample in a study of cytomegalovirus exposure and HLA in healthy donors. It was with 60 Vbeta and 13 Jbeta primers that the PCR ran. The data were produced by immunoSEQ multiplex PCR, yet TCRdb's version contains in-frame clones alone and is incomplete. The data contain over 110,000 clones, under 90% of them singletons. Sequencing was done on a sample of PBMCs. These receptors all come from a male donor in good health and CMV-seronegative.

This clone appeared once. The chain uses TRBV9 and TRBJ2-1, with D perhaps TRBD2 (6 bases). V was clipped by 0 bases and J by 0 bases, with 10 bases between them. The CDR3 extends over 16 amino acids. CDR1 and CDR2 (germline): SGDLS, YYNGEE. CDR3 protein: CASSVGGRLSYNEQFF. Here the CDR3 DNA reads TGTGCCAGCAGCGTAGGTGGGAGGCTCTCCTACAATGAGCAGTTCTTC. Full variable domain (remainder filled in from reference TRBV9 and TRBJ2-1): DSGVTQTPKHLITATGQRVTLRCSPRSGDLSVYWYQQSLDQGLQFLIQYYNGEERAKGNILERFSAQQFPDLHSELNLSSLELGDSALYFCASSVGGRLSYNEQFFGPGTRLTVL.

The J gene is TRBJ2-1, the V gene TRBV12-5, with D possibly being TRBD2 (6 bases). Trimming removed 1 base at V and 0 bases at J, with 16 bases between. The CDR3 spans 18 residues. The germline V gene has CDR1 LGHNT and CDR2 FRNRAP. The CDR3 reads CASGLGGATSSSYNEQFF. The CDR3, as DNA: TGTGCTAGTGGTTTGGGCGGGGCTACCTCGAGCTCCTACAATGAGCAGTTCTTC.

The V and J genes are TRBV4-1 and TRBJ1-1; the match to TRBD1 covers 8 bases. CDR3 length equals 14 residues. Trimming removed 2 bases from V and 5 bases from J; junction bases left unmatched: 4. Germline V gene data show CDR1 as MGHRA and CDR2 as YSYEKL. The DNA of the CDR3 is TGCGCCAGCAGCCAAACAGGGGGTAGAACTGAAGCTTTCTTT. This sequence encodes CASSQTGGRTEAFF.

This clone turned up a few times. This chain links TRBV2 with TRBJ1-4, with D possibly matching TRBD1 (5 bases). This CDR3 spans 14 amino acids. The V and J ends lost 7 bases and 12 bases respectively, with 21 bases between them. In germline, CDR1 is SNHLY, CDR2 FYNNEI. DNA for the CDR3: TGTGCCAGCACCCGGACAACTACCGGTGTAGAACTGTTTTTT. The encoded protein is CASTRTTTGVELFF.

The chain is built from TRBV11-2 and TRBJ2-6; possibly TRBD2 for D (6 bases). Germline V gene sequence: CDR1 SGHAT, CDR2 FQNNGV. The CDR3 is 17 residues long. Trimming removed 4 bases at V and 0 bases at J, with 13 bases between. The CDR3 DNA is TGTGCCAGCAGCTGGAGGGCGGGTGCCTCTGGGGCCAACGTCCTGACTTTC. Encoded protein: CASSWRAGASGANVLTF.

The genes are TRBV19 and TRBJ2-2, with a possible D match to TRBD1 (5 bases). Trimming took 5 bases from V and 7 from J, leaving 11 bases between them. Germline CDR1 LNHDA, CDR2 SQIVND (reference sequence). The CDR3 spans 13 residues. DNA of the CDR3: TGTGCCAGTAGTGTCCAGGGTAACGGGGAGCTGTTTTTT. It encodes CASSVQGNGELFF.

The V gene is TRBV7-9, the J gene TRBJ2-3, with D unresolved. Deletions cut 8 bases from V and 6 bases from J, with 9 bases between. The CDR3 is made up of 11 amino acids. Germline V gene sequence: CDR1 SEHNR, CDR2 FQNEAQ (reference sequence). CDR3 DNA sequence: TGTGCCAGCCATAAGCCGGATACGCAGTATTTT. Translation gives CASHKPDTQYF.

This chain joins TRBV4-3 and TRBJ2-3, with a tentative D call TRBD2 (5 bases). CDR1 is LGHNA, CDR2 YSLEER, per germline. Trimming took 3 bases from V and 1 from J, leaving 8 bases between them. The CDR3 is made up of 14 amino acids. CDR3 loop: CASSQRAGTDTQYF. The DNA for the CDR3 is TGCGCCAGCAGCCAGAGAGCGGGCACAGATACGCAGTATTTT.

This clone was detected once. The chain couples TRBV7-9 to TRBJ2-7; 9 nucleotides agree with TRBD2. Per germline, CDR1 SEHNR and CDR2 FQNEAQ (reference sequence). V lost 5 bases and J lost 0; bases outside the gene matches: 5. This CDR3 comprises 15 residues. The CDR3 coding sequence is TGTGCCAGCAGCGCGGCGGGGGGGGTCTCCTACGAGCAGTACTTC. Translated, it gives CASSAAGGVSYEQYF.

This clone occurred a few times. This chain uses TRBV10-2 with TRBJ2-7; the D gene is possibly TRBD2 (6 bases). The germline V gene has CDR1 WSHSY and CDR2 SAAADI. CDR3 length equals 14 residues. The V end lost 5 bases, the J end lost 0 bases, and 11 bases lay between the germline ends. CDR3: CASSWTGDSYEQYF. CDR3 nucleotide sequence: TGCGCCAGCAGTTGGACGGGGGACTCCTACGAGCAGTACTTC.

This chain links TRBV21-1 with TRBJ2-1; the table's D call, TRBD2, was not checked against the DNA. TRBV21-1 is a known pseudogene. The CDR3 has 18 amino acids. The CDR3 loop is CASSAVTGLAASYNEQFF. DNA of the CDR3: TGTGCCAGCAGCGCGGTGACGGGACTAGCGGCCTCCTACAATGAGCAGTTCTTC.

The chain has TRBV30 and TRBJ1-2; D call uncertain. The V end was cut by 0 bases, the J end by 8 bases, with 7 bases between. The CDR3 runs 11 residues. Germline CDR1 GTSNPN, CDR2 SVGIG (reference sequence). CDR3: CAWSVLDGYTF. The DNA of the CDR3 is TGTGCCTGGAGTGTACTAGACGGCTACACCTTC.

The CDR3 sequence: CASSLVRSYEQYF. In nucleotides, the CDR3 is TGTGCCAGCAGCTTAGTCCGTTCGTACGAGCAGTACTTC. This chain connects TRBV7-9 to TRBJ2-7; D is ambiguous. CDR3 length: 13 residues. Germline-derived CDR1 and CDR2 are SEHNR and FQNEAQ (reference sequence). Trimming removed 1 base from V and 4 bases from J, with 8 bases in between.

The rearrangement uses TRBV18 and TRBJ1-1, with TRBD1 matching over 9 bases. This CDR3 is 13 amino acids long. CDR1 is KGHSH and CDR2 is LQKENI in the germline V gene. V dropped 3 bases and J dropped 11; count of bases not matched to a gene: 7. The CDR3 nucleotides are TGTGCCAGCTCACCCGACAGGGGGGCCGCGGCTTTCTTT. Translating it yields CASSPDRGAAAFF.

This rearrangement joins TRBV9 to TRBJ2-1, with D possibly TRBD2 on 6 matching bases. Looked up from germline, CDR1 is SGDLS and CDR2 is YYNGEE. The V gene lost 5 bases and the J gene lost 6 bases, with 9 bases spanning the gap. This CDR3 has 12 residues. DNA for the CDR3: TGTGCCAGCAGTGGGGGGACCAATGAGCAGTTCTTC. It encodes CASSGGTNEQFF.

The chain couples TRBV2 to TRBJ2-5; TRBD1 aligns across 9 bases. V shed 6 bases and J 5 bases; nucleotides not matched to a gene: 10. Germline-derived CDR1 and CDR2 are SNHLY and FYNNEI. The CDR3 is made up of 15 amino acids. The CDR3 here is CASSEWTGVGETQYF. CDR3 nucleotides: TGTGCCAGCAGCGAGTGGACAGGGGTCGGGGAGACCCAGTACTTC.

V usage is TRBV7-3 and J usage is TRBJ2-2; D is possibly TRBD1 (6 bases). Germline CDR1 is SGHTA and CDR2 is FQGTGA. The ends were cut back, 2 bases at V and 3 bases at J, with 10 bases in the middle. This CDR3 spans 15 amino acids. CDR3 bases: TGTGCCAGCAGCTTAGGGGGCGCGGACACCGGGGAGCTGTTTTTT. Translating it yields CASSLGGADTGELFF.

The CDR3 nucleotides are TGTGCCAGCAGACGCAGGGGGAGTGAAAAACTGTTTTTT. Its protein is CASRRRGSEKLFF. This chain uses TRBV27 with TRBJ1-4, with 7 bases matching TRBD1. Trimming cost V 6 bases and J 7 bases; bases outside gene matches: 5. The CDR3 runs 13 residues. The germline V gene encodes CDR1 MNHEY and CDR2 SMNVEV (reference sequence). The complete variable domain, with remaining parts taken from reference TRBV27 and TRBJ1-4, reads EAQVTQNPRYLITVTGKKLTVTCSQNMNHEYMSWYRQDPGLGLRQIYYSMNVEVTDKGDVPEGYKVSRKEKRNFPLILESPSPNQTSLYFCASRRRGSEKLFFGSGTQLSVL.

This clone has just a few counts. CDR3 DNA: TGTGCCAGCCAAGACTCCGGGGAGCTGTTTTTT. Translation gives CASQDSGELFF. The chain is built from TRBV6-6 and TRBJ2-2; no clear D. Trimming removed 8 bases at V and 6 bases at J, with 7 bases between. The length of the CDR3 is 11 residues. Germline V gives CDR1 MNHNY, CDR2 SVGAGI (reference sequence).

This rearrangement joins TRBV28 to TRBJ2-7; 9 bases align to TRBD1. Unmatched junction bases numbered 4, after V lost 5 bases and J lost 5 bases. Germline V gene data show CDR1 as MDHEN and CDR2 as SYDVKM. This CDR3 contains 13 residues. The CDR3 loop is CASSTGGWDEQYF. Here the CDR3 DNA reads TGTGCCAGCAGTACAGGGGGCTGGGACGAGCAGTACTTC.